These 2 T cell receptor beta chains were sequenced from one sample in a study of OX40 agonist ivuxolimab in advanced cancers. Sequenced by immunoSEQ multiplex PCR; TCRdb stores in-frame clones only, minus some. The top ten hold approximately 6.7% of the sample, which has fewer than 85,000 clones, about four fifths seen once. The sample in question was CD4+ or CD8+ T cells sorted from blood, obtained in a trial of the OX40 agonist ivuxolimab. The source is an adult with an advanced solid tumor such as melanoma, head and neck, liver or kidney cancer.

The V gene is TRBV5-1, the J gene TRBJ1-4; D unclear. V lost 0 bases, J lost 4 bases, and 10 bases lay in between. Looked up from germline, CDR1 is SGHRS and CDR2 is YFSETQ. This CDR3 region has 15 residues. CDR3 DNA: TGCGCCAGCAGCTTGGAAAGGACCGTTAATGAAAAACTGTTTTTT. Its translation is CASSLERTVNEKLFF.

V is TRBV19 and J is TRBJ1-2; 9 bases line up with TRBD1. The J segment lost 4 bases and the V segment lost 4 bases, leaving 7 bases of the junction unmatched. From germline, CDR1 is LNHDA and CDR2 SQIVND (reference sequence). The CDR3 runs to 15 residues. CDR3 bases: TGTGCCAGTAGTAAATGGACAGGGGATGGCTATGGCTACACCTTC. As protein: CASSKWTGDGYGYTF.